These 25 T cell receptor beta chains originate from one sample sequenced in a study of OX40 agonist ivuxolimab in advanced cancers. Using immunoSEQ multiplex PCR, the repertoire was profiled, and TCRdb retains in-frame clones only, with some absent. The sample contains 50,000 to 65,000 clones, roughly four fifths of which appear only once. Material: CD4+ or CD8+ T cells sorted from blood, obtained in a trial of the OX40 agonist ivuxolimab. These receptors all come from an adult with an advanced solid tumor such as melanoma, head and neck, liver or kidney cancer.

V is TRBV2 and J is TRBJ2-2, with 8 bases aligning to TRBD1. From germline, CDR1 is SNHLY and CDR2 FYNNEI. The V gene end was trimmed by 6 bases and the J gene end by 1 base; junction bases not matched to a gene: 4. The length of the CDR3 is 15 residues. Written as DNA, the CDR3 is TGTGCCAGCAGAGTGGGGACAGGGAACACCGGGGAGCTGTTTTTT. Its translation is CASRVGTGNTGELFF.

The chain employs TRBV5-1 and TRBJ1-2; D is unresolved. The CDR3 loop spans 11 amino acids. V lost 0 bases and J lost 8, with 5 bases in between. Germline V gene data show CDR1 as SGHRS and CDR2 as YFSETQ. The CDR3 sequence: CASSLESGYTF. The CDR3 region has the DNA TGCGCCAGCAGCTTGGAATCGGGCTACACCTTC.

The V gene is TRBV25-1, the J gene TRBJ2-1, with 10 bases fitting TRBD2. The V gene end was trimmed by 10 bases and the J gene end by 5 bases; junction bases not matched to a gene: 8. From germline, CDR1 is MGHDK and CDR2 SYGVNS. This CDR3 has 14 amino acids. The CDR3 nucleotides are TGTGCCAACAAACTAGCGGGGCAAGACAATGAGCAGTTCTTC. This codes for CANKLAGQDNEQFF.

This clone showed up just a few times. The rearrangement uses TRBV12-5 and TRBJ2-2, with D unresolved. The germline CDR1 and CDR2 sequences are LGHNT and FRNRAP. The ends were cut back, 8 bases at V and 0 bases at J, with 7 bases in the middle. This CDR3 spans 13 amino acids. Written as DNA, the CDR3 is TGTGCTAGTCACCCCCCGAACACCGGGGAGCTGTTTTTT. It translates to CASHPPNTGELFF.

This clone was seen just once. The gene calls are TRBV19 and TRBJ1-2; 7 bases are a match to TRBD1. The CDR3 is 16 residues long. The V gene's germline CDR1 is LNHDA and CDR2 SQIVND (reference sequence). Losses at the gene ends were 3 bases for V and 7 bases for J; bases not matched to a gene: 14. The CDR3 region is CASSMSGTAISVGYTF. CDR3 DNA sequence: TGTGCCAGTAGTATGTCCGGGACAGCCATTTCTGTTGGCTACACCTTC. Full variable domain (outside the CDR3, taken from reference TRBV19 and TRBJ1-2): DGGITQSPKYLFRKEGQNVTLSCEQNLNHDAMYWYRQDPGQGLRLIYYSQIVNDFQKGDIAEGYSVSREKKESFPLTVTSAQKNPTAFYLCASSMSGTAISVGYTFGSGTRLTVV.

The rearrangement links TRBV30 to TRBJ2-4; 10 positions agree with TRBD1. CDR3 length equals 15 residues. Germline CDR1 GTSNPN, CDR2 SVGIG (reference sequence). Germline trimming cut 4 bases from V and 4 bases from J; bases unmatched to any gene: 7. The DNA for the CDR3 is TGTGCCTGGACCCCCCTGGGACAGGGGAAAAACATTCAGTACTTC. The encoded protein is CAWTPLGQGKNIQYF.

The CDR3 sequence: CAWSPPGSPLRPQHF. As DNA, the CDR3 is TGTGCCTGGAGTCCCCCAGGAAGCCCTCTTCGGCCCCAGCATTTT. This chain links TRBV30 with TRBJ1-5; the D is unclear. Germline CDR1 GTSNPN, CDR2 SVGIG (reference sequence). Trimming removed 2 bases at V and 9 bases at J, with 20 bases between. This CDR3 spans 15 amino acids.

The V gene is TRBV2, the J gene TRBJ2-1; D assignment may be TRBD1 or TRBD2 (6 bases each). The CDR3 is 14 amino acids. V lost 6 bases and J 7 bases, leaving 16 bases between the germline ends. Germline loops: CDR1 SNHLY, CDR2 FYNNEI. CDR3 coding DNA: TGTGCCAGCAGGATCGAAACAGGGAGGAATGAGCAGTTCTTC. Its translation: CASRIETGRNEQFF.

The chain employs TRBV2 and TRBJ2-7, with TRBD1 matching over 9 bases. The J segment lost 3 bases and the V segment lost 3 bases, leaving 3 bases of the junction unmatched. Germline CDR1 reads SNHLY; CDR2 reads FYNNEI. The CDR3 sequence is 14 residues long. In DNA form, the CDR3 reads TGTGCCAGCAGTGACCTGGGACAGGGCTACGAGCAGTACTTC. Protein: CASSDLGQGYEQYF.

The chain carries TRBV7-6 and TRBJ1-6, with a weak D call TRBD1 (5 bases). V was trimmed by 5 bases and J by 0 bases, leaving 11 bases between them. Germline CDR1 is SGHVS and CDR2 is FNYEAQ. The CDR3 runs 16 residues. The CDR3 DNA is TGTGCCAGCAGCCTTTCAGGGAGCTCCTATAATTCACCCCTCCACTTT. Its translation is CASSLSGSSYNSPLHF.

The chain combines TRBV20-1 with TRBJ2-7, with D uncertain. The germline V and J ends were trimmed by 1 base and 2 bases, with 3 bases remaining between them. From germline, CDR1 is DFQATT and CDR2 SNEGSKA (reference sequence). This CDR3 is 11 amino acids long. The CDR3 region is CSARGTYEQYF. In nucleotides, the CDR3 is TGCAGTGCTAGAGGAACCTACGAGCAGTACTTC.

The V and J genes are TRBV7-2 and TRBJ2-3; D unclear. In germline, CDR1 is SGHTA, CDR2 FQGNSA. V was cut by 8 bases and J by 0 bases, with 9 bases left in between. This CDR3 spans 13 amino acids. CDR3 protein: CASSAASTDTQYF. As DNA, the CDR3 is TGTGCCAGCTCCGCGGCTAGCACAGATACGCAGTATTTT. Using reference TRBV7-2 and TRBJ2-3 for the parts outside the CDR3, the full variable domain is GAGVSQSPSNKVTEKGKDVELRCDPISGHTALYWYRQSLGQGLEFLIYFQGNSAPDKSGLPSDRFSAERTGGSVSTLTIQRTQQEDSAVYLCASSAASTDTQYFGPGTRLTVL.

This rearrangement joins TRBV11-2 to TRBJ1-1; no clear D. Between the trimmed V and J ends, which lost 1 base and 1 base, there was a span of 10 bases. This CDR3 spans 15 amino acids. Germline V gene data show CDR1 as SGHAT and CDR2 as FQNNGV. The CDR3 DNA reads TGTGCCAGCAGCTTAGGGGCCTCTCGGAACACTGAAGCTTTCTTT. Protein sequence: CASSLGASRNTEAFF.

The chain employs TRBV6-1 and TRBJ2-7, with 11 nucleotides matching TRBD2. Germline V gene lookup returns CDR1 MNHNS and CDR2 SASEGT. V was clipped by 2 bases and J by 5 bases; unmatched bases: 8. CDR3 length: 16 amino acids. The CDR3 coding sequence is TGTGCCAGCAGTGAAAGGCTAGCGGGGGGCCGGAACGAGCAGTACTTC. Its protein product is CASSERLAGGRNEQYF.

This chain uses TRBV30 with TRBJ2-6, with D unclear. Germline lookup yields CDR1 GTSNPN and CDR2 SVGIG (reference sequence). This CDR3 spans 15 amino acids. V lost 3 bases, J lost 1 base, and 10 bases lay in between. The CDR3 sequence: CAWSGRSSGANVLTF. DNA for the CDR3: TGTGCCTGGAGCGGCAGGAGTTCTGGGGCCAACGTCCTGACTTTC.

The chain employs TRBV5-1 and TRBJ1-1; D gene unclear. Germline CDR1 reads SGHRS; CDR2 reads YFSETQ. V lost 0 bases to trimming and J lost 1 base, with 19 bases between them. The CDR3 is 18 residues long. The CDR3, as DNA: TGCGCCAGCAGCTTGGGCGGGATCGGAACTAGAACGAACACTGAAGCTTTCTTT. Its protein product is CASSLGGIGTRTNTEAFF.

The DNA for the CDR3 is TGTGCCACCGCGGGGCTAGCGGGGGGGACTAATGAGCAGTTCTTC. Translation gives CATAGLAGGTNEQFF. The V and J genes are TRBV19 and TRBJ2-1; 12 bases are a match to TRBD2. Germline V gives CDR1 LNHDA, CDR2 SQIVND (reference sequence). Germline trimming cut 10 bases from V and 7 bases from J; bases unmatched to any gene: 11. The CDR3 extends over 15 amino acids.

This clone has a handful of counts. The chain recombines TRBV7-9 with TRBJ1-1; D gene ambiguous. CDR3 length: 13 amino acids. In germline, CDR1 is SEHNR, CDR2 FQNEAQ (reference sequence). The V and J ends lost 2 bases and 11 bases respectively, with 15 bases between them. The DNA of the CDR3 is TGTGCCAGCAGCTTAAGATCGGGGTGGGCGGCTTTCTTT. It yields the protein CASSLRSGWAAFF.

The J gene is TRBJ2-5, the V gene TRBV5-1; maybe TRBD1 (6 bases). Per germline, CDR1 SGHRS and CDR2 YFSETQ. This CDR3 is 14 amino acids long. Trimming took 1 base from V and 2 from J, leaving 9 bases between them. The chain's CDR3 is CASSLLQGQETQYF. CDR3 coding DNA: TGCGCCAGCAGCTTGTTACAGGGACAAGAGACCCAGTACTTC.

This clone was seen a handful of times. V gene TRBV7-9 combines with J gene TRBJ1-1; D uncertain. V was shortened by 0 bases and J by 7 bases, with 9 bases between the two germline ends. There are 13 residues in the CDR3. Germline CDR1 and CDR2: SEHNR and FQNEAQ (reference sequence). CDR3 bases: TGTGCCAGCAGCTTAGCTGGACTGAGTGAAGCTTTCTTT. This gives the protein CASSLAGLSEAFF.

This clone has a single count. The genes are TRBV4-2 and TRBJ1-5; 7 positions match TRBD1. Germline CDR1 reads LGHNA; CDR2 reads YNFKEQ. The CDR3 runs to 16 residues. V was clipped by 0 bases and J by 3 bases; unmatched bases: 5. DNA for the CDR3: TGTGCCAGCAGCCAAGATGACAGGGCGTACAATCAGCCCCAGCATTTT. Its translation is CASSQDDRAYNQPQHF.

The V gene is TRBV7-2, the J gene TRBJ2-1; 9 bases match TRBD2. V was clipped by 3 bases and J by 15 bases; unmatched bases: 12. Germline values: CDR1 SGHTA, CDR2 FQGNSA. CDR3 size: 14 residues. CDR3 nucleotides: TGTGCCAGCAGCTTGGGGCCCTTAGCGGGGGCCTTGTTCTTC. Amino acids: CASSLGPLAGALFF.

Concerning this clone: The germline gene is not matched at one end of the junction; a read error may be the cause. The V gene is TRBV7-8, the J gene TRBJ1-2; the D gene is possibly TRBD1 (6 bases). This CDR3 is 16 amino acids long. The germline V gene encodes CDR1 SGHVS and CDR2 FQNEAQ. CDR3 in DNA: TGTGCCAGCAGCGATCACCTAACAGGGACGAGGACCCCCCTTCTCTTC. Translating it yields CASSDHLTGTRTPLLF. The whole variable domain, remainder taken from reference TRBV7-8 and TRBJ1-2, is GAGVSQSPRYKVAKRGQDVALRCDPISGHVSLFWYQQALGQGPEFLTYFQNEAQLDKSGLPSDRFFAERPEGSVSTLKIQRTQQEDSAVYLCASSDHLTGTRTPLLFGSGTRLTVV.

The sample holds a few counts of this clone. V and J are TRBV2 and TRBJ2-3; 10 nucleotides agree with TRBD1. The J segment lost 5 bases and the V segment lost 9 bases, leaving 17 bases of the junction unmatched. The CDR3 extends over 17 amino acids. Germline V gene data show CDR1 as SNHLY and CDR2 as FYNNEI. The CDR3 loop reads CASARDRGLVREDTQYF. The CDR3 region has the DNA TGTGCCAGTGCCCGGGACAGGGGACTAGTCAGGGAAGATACGCAGTATTTT.

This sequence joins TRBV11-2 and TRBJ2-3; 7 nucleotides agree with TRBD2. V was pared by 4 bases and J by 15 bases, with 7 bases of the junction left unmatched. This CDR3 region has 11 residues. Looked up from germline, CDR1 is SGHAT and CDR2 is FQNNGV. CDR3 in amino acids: CASSYGTKFYF. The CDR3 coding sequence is TGTGCCAGCAGCTACGGGACTAAATTCTATTTT.